A selection of T cell receptor beta chains follows, all from one sample in a study of regulatory T cells in long-lasting Graves disease. TCRdb re-derived calls from the multiplex PCR reads in MiXCR, one entry per CDR3 protein. The data contain roughly 520,000 distinct CDR3 sequences, about 12% of them seen just once; the ten biggest clones take up approximately 9%. The same data also contributed to another study, on T cells in Graves' hyperthyroidism and ophthalmopathy.

Sequencing was performed on peripheral blood mononuclear cells (PBMCs), taken at new diagnosis, from a patient treated with antithyroid drugs. The receptors originated from a woman in her 30s with Graves disease. Each CDR3 is given with its conserved first and last residue. A D gene is named only where the DNA matches it firmly. Clone size, where shown, is once, few, many, or a class for clones that have expanded.

NA	TRBV19	many	TRBJ1-1	CASSGSTGTEAFF	TGTGCCAGTAGTGGATCGACAGGTACTGAAGCTTTCTTT
TRBD2	TRBV20-1	many	TRBJ2-1	CSARLREANEQFF	TGCAGTGCTAGACTGCGGGAGGCGAATGAGCAGTTCTTC
NA	TRBV6-1	many	TRBJ2-5	CASSTGTRVQETQYF	TGTGCCAGCAGTACCGGGACACGCGTCCAAGAGACCCAGTACTTC
TRBD1	TRBV20-1	NA	TRBJ2-1	CSAGLYRGRDEQFF	TGCAGTGCCGGATTATACAGGGGGCGCGATGAGCAGTTCTTC
TRBD2	TRBV28	few	TRBJ2-1	CASSLRSGSAYEQFF	TGTGCCAGCAGTTTACGTAGCGGGAGCGCGTATGAGCAGTTCTTC
NA	TRBV11-2	many	TRBJ1-1	CASSLSRAVGEAFF	TGTGCCAGCAGCTTAAGTCGGGCGGTGGGTGAAGCTTTCTTT
NA	TRBV19	few	TRBJ2-3	CASSMGPLPGRDTQYF	TGTGCCAGTAGTATGGGGCCCCTCCCGGGGCGGGATACGCAGTATTTT
NA	TRBV4-1	many	TRBJ2-7	CASSQDAGEGYEQYF	TGCGCCAGCAGCCAAGATGCAGGGGAAGGCTACGAGCAGTACTTC
NA	TRBV27	few	TRBJ2-7	CASSPFPDYEQYF	TGTGCCAGCAGTCCCTTCCCCGACTACGAGCAGTACTTC
NA	TRBV6-5	many	TRBJ2-1	CASSYITADSYNEQFF	TGTGCCAGCAGTTACATCACTGCAGACTCCTACAATGAGCAGTTCTTC
NA	TRBV4-2	NA	TRBJ2-2	CASSQVQGRTGELFF	TGTGCCAGCAGCCAAGTACAGGGTAGGACCGGGGAGCTGTTTTTT
NA	TRBV12-3/TRBV12-4	many	TRBJ1-5	CASSTTGISNQPQHF	TGTGCCAGCAGCACGACAGGAATTAGCAATCAGCCCCAGCATTTT
NA	TRBV28	many	TRBJ1-2	CASSLYRGAFNYGYTF	TGTGCCAGCAGTTTATATCGGGGGGCGTTCAACTATGGCTACACCTTC
NA	TRBV6-1	many	TRBJ1-3	CASSGQETALGNTIYF	TGTGCCAGCAGTGGACAAGAGACAGCCTTGGGAAACACCATATATTTT
NA	TRBV7-9	NA	TRBJ1-6	CASSLETDASPLHF	TGTGCCAGCAGCTTAGAGACGGACGCTTCACCCCTCCACTTT
TRBD1	TRBV20-1	NA	TRBJ1-1	CSARDPGQGDTEAFF	TGCAGTGCTAGAGATCCCGGACAGGGGGACACTGAAGCTTTCTTT
NA	TRBV19	NA	TRBJ2-2	CACRWTMNTGELFF	TGTGCCTGTAGGTGGACGATGAACACCGGGGAGCTGTTTTTT
TRBD2	TRBV12-3/TRBV12-4	many	TRBJ2-1	CASSADSGTYNEQFF	TGTGCCAGCAGTGCAGATAGCGGGACCTACAATGAGCAGTTCTTC
NA	TRBV19	many	TRBJ2-5	CASSMSVQTPQETQYF	TGTGCCAGTAGTATGTCGGTGCAGACCCCCCAGGAGACCCAGTACTTC
NA	TRBV28	many	TRBJ2-1	CASTVWGEQFF	TGTGCCAGCACCGTCTGGGGGGAGCAGTTCTTC
NA	TRBV19	few	TRBJ1-1	CASSIRFEAFF	TGTGCCAGTAGTATTAGATTTGAAGCTTTCTTT
NA	TRBV7-9	NA	TRBJ1-5	CASSLTGSGNQPQHF	TGTGCCAGCAGCTTAACAGGGAGTGGCAATCAGCCCCAGCATTTT
NA	TRBV27	many	TRBJ1-6	CASRQGSLNSPLHF	TGTGCCAGCAGGCAGGGTTCTTTGAATTCACCCCTCCACTTT
NA	TRBV12-3/TRBV12-4	many	TRBJ2-3	CASSLGPQAGFTDTQYF	TGTGCCAGCAGTTTAGGCCCCCAAGCGGGTTTTACAGATACGCAGTATTTT
TRBD1	TRBV28	NA	TRBJ1-2	CASRSTGVYGYTF	TGTGCCAGCAGAAGTACAGGGGTTTATGGCTACACCTTC
NA	TRBV4-1	few	TRBJ1-6	CASSQVGQQSPLHF	TGCGCCAGCAGCCAAGTAGGACAGCAATCACCCCTCCACTTT
NA	TRBV6-1	NA	TRBJ1-1	CASSEVRWGDINTEAFF	TGTGCCAGCAGTGAAGTCCGATGGGGGGACATCAACACTGAAGCTTTCTTT
TRBD2	TRBV3-1	many	TRBJ2-1	CASSSHLAEIYNEQFF	TGTGCCAGCAGCTCCCACCTAGCGGAGATCTACAATGAGCAGTTCTTC
TRBD1	TRBV28	many	TRBJ1-1	CASSLGTGVSTEAFF	TGTGCCAGCAGTTTAGGGACAGGGGTTAGCACTGAAGCTTTCTTT
NA	TRBV28	many	TRBJ2-2	CASSAWGQENTGELFF	TGTGCCAGCAGCGCCTGGGGCCAGGAGAACACCGGGGAGCTGTTTTTT
TRBD2	TRBV28	many	TRBJ2-3	CASSLELAGPSTDTQYF	TGTGCCAGCAGTTTAGAGCTAGCGGGGCCGAGCACAGATACGCAGTATTTT
TRBD2	TRBV24-1	many	TRBJ2-3	CATSDNPLLAGETDTQYF	TGTGCCACCAGTGACAACCCGCTACTAGCGGGAGAAACAGATACGCAGTATTTT
TRBD2	TRBV20-1	few	TRBJ2-1	CSARDSGGWENEQFF	TGCAGTGCTAGAGATTCCGGGGGGTGGGAGAATGAGCAGTTCTTC
TRBD2	TRBV6-1	few	TRBJ2-2	CASSASGDTGELFF	TGTGCCAGCAGTGCTAGCGGGGACACCGGGGAGCTGTTTTTT
TRBD2	TRBV7-9	many	TRBJ2-1	CASSSPGREWNNEQFF	TGTGCCAGCAGTTCCCCGGGGCGGGAGTGGAACAATGAGCAGTTCTTC
TRBD1	TRBV27	NA	TRBJ2-7	CASSLLGRDRVDEQYF	TGTGCCAGCAGTTTATTAGGGCGGGACAGGGTTGACGAGCAGTACTTC
TRBD1	TRBV7-9	many	TRBJ2-1	CASSARDRVYEQFF	TGTGCCAGCAGCGCCCGGGACAGGGTTTATGAGCAGTTCTTC
NA	TRBV9	NA	TRBJ2-2	CASSVGERGTGYTGELFF	TGTGCCAGCAGCGTAGGGGAGCGGGGGACAGGGTACACCGGGGAGCTGTTTTTT
TRBD1	TRBV3-1	many	TRBJ1-4	CASSRGGQGGEKLFF	TGTGCCAGCAGCCGAGGGGGACAGGGTGGTGAAAAACTGTTTTTT
NA	TRBV10-2	many	TRBJ2-5	CASNRYGPLEETQYF	TGCGCCAGCAACAGATATGGACCCCTGGAAGAGACCCAGTACTTC
NA	TRBV20-1	many	TRBJ2-2	CSARVPGTNTGELFF	TGCAGTGCTAGAGTCCCCGGGACTAACACCGGGGAGCTGTTTTTT
NA	TRBV20-1	many	TRBJ2-1	CSARDRIRSSYNEQFF	TGCAGTGCTAGAGATCGGATCCGGAGCTCCTACAATGAGCAGTTCTTC
TRBD1	TRBV6-2/TRBV6-3	many	TRBJ2-7	CASSSAGTGWDEQYF	TGTGCCAGCAGTTCCGCCGGGACAGGGTGGGACGAGCAGTACTTC